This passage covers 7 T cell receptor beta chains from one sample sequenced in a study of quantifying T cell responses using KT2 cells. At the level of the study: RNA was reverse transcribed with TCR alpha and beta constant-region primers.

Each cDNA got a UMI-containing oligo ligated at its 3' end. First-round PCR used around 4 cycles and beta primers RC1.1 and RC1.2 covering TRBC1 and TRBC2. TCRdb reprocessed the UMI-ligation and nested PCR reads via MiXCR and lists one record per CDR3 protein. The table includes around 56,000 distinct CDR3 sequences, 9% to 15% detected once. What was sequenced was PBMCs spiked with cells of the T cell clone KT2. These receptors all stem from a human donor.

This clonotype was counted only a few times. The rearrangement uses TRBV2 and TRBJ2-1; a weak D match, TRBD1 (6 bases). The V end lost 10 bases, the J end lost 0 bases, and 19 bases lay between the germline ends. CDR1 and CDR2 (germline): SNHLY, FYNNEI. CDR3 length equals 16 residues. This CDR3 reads CATTGQSLSSYNEQFF. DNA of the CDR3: TGTGCCACCACGGGACAATCCTTGAGCTCCTACAATGAGCAGTTCTTC.

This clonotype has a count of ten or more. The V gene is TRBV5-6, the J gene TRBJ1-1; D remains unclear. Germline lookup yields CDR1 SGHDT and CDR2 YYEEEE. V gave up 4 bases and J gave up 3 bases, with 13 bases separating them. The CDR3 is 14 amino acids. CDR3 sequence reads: CASSGNMGDTEAFF. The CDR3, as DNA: TGTGCCAGCAGCGGGAACATGGGAGACACTGAAGCTTTCTTT.

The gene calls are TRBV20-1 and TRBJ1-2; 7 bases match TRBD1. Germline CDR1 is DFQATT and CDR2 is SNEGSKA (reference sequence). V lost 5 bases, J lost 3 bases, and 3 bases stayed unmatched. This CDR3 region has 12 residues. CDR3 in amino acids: CSAPGTDYGYTF. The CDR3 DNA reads TGCAGTGCTCCCGGGACAGACTATGGCTACACCTTC.

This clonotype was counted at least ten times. This chain's CDR3 is CASSYRTGKEQPQHF. CDR3 DNA sequence: TGTGCCAGCAGTTACCGGACAGGCAAAGAGCAGCCCCAGCATTTT. This chain uses TRBV2 with TRBJ1-5; TRBD1 agrees at 7 bases. This CDR3 has 15 amino acids. V trimming: 5 bases; J trimming: 7 bases; junction bases outside the gene matches: 11. The germline V gene has CDR1 SNHLY and CDR2 FYNNEI.

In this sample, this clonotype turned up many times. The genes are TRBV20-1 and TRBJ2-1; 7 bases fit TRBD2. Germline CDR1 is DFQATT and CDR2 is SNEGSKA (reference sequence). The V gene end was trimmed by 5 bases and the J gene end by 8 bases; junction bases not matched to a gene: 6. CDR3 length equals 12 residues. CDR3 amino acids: CSASPLAHEQFF. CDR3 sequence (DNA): TGCAGTGCTTCGCCACTAGCGCATGAGCAGTTCTTC.

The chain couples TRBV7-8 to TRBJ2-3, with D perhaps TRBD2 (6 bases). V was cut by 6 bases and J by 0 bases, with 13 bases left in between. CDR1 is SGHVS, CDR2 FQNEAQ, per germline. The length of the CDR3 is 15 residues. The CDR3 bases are TGTGCCAGCAGTCAGACTAGACAGAGCACAGATACGCAGTATTTT. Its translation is CASSQTRQSTDTQYF.

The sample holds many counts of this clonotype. The CDR3 DNA sequence: TGTGCCAGCACTTCCTACCGGGACACCACTAACTATGGCTACACCTTC. As protein: CASTSYRDTTNYGYTF. V and J are TRBV4-2 and TRBJ1-2; the D gene is possibly TRBD1 (6 bases). V was cut by 7 bases and J by 0 bases, with 18 bases left in between. The CDR3 sequence is 16 residues long. In germline, CDR1 is LGHNA, CDR2 YNFKEQ.